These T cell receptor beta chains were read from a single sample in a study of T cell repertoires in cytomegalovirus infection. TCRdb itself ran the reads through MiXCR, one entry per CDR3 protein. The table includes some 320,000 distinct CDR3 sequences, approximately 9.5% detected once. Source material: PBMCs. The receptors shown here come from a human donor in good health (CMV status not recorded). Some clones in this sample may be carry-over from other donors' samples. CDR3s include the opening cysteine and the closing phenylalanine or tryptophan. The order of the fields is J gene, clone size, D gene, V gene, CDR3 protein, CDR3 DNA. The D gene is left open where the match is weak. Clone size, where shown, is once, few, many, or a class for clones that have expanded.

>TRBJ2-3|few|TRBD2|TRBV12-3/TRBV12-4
CASSFGRLASTDTQYF
TGTGCCAGCAGTTTCGGGAGACTAGCAAGCACAGATACGCAGTATTTT
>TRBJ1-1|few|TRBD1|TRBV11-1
CASSLAPGTGGKSSAFF
TGTGCCAGCAGCTTAGCTCCCGGGACAGGGGGCAAGTCGTCAGCTTTCTTT
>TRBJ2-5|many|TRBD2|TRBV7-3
CASSLTSGGGETQYF
TGTGCCAGCTCCCTGACTAGCGGGGGTGGGGAGACCCAGTACTTC
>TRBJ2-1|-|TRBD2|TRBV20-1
CSARVFGRGAGVRAGVGPYNEQFF
TGCAGTGCTAGAGTATTCGGGCGGGGTGCAGGGGTAAGAGCGGGAGTGGGGCCGTACAATGAGCAGTTCTTC
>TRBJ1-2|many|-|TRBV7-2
CASSSTELYGYTF
TGTGCCAGCAGCTCGACAGAGCTCTATGGCTACACCTTC
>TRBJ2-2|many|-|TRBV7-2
CASSLIGQRNTGELFF
TGTGCCAGCAGCTTAATCGGACAGAGGAACACCGGGGAGCTGTTTTTT
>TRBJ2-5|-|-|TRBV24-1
CATSDALGKTQYF
TGTGCCACCAGTGATGCCTTGGGCAAGACCCAGTACTTC
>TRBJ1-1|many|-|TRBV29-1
CSVLNTEAFF
TGCAGCGTTCTGAACACTGAAGCTTTCTTT
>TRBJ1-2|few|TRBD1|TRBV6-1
CASSEAQGGYGYTF
TGTGCCAGCAGTGAAGCGCAGGGGGGTTACGGCTACACCTTC
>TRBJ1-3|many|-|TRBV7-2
CASSLAVGLAGNTIYF
TGTGCCAGCAGCTTAGCGGTGGGGCTCGCTGGAAACACCATATATTTT
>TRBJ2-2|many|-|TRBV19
CASSRGGTNTGELFF
TGTGCCAGTAGTCGCGGAGGGACGAACACCGGGGAGCTGTTTTTT
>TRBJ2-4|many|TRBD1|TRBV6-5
CVDRGWAKNIQYF
TGTGTGGACAGGGGTTGGGCCAAAAACATTCAGTACTTC
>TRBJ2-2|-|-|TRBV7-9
CASSLAFEPPNTGELFF
TGTGCCAGCAGCTTAGCTTTTGAACCTCCGAACACCGGGGAGCTGTTTTTT
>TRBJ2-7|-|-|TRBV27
CASSPSLGGLDYEQYF
TGTGCCAGCAGTCCTTCCCTCGGGGGGCTTGACTACGAGCAGTACTTC
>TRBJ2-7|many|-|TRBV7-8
CASSLVALSSYEQYF
TGTGCCAGCAGCTTAGTAGCCCTAAGCAGCTACGAGCAGTACTTC
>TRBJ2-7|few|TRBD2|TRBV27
CASNKRGTPYEQYF
TGTGCCAGCAATAAGCGGGGCACCCCCTACGAGCAGTACTTC
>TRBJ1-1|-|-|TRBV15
CATSRGEMTTEAFF
TGTGCCACCAGCAGAGGGGAGATGACGACTGAAGCTTTCTTT
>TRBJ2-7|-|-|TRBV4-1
CASSQEGRLTVYEQYF
TGTGCCAGCAGCCAAGAAGGAAGACTGACGGTCTACGAGCAGTACTTC
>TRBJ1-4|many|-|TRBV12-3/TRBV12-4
CASSLKGRGEKLFF
TGTGCCAGCAGTTTGAAGGGGAGAGGTGAAAAACTGTTTTTT
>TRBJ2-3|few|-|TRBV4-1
CASSNRAEKSTDTQYF
TGCGCCAGCAGCAACCGGGCCGAGAAGAGCACAGATACGCAGTATTTT
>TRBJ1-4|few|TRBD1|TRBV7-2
CASSLRTGREKLFF
TGTGCCAGCAGCTTACGGACAGGGCGGGAAAAACTGTTTTTT
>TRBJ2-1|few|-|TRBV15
CATSRVPNIFPLRSAQFF
TGTGCCACCAGCAGAGTTCCTAATATCTTCCCTCTGAGATCTGCGCAGTTCTTC
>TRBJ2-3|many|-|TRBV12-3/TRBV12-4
CASSLWGSPSTDTQYF
TGTGCCAGCAGTTTATGGGGCAGTCCAAGCACAGATACGCAGTATTTT
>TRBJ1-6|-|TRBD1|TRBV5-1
CASSIHRQGASENSPLHF
TGCGCCAGCAGCATACACCGACAGGGGGCCAGCGAGAATTCACCCCTCCACTTT
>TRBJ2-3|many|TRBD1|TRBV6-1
CASSVTGGTDTQYF
TGTGCCAGCAGTGTGACAGGGGGCACAGATACGCAGTATTTT
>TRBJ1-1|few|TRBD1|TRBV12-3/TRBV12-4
CASSSTGTEAFF
TGTGCCAGCAGTTCGACAGGGACTGAAGCTTTCTTT
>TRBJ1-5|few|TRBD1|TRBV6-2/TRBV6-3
CASRPRDRVYDGNQPQHF
TGTGCCAGCAGACCCCGGGACAGGGTGTATGATGGCAATCAGCCCCAGCATTTT
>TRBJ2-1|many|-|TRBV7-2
CASSLASVVAAYNEQFF
TGTGCCAGCAGCTTAGCCTCAGTAGTGGCGGCCTACAATGAGCAGTTCTTC
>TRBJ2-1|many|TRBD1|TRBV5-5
CASSFTGGGEQFF
TGTGCCAGCAGCTTTACAGGGGGCGGTGAGCAGTTCTTC
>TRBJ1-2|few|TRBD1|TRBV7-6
CASGTGGIYGYTF
TGTGCCAGCGGGACAGGGGGTATCTATGGCTACACCTTC
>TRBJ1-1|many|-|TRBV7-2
CASSLGWGVMNTEAFF
TGTGCCAGCAGCTTAGGGTGGGGGGTTATGAACACTGAAGCTTTCTTT
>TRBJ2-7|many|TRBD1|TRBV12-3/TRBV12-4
CASSTTGGVYEQYF
TGTGCCAGTAGTACCACAGGGGGTGTCTACGAGCAGTACTTC
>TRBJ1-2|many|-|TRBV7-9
CASLGGNGYTF
TGTGCCAGCTTAGGGGGGAATGGCTACACCTTC
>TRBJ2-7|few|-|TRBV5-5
CASSSGPGAYEQYF
TGTGCCAGCAGTTCGGGACCGGGAGCCTACGAGCAGTACTTC
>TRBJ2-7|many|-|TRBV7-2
CASSLGAVSNHEQYF
TGTGCCAGCAGCTTAGGGGCAGTATCGAACCACGAGCAGTACTTC
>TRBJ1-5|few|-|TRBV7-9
CASSERDLNQPQHF
TGTGCCAGCAGCGAGAGGGATCTAAATCAGCCCCAGCATTTT
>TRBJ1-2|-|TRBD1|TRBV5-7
CASSFRDRVGYGYTF
TGTGCCAGCAGCTTCCGGGACAGGGTTGGCTATGGCTACACCTTC
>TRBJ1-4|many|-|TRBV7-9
CASRTEEKLFF
TGTGCCAGCAGGACGGAAGAAAAACTGTTTTTT
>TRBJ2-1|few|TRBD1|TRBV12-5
CASGLVPPGQVGAQFF
TGTGCTAGTGGTTTGGTACCGCCAGGACAGGTGGGAGCCCAGTTCTTC
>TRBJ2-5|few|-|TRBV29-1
CSVEIPPQETQYF
TGCAGCGTTGAGATACCACCGCAAGAGACCCAGTACTTC
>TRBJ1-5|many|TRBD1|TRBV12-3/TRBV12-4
CASSFQGAGNQPQHF
TGTGCCAGCAGTTTCCAGGGGGCCGGCAATCAGCCCCAGCATTTT
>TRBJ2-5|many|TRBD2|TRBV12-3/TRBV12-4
CASSLVLAGGYLETQYF
TGTGCCAGCAGTTTAGTTCTAGCCGGGGGGTATCTAGAGACCCAGTACTTC
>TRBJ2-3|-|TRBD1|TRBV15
CATSRDLGGTGLDTQYF
TGTGCCACCAGCAGAGATCTTGGGGGGACAGGGTTGGATACGCAGTATTTT
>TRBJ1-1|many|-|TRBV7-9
CASSHLRGMNTEAFF
TGTGCCAGCAGCCACCTTAGGGGGATGAACACTGAAGCTTTCTTT
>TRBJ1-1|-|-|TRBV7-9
CASSLVVGRGTEAFF
TGTGCCAGCAGCTTAGTCGTAGGCCGGGGCACTGAAGCTTTCTTT
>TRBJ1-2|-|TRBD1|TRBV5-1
CASSQGTGGDGYTF
TGCGCCAGCAGCCAGGGGACAGGGGGCGATGGCTACACCTTC
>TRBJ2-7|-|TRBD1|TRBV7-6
CASSPRTGSSYEQYF
TGTGCCAGCAGCCCCCGGACAGGTAGCTCCTACGAGCAGTACTTC
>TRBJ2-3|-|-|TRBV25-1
CASRNGVTQYF
TGTGCCAGCCGGAATGGTGTTACGCAGTATTTT
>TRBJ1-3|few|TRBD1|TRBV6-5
CASSGGHSGNTIYF
TGTGCCAGCTCAGGGGGCCACTCTGGAAACACCATATATTTT
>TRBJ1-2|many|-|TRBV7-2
CASSPSRAGYGYTF
TGTGCCAGCAGCCCCAGCAGGGCCGGCTATGGCTACACCTTC
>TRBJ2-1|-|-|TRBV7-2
CASSLMKVFSEQFF
TGTGCCAGCAGCTTGATGAAGGTTTTCAGTGAGCAGTTCTTC
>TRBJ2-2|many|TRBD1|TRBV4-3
CASSHIQGAGELFF
TGCGCCAGCAGCCACATACAGGGGGCCGGGGAGCTGTTTTTT
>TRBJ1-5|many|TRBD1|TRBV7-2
CASSLAKTGGQPQHF
TGTGCCAGCAGCTTAGCAAAGACAGGGGGCCAGCCCCAGCATTTT
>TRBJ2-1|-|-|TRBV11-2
CASSFGTQPYNEQFF
TGTGCCAGCAGCTTTGGGACCCAGCCCTACAATGAGCAGTTCTTC
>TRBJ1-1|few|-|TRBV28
CASSLGDQNTEAFF
TGTGCCAGCAGTTTGGGGGATCAGAACACTGAAGCTTTCTTT